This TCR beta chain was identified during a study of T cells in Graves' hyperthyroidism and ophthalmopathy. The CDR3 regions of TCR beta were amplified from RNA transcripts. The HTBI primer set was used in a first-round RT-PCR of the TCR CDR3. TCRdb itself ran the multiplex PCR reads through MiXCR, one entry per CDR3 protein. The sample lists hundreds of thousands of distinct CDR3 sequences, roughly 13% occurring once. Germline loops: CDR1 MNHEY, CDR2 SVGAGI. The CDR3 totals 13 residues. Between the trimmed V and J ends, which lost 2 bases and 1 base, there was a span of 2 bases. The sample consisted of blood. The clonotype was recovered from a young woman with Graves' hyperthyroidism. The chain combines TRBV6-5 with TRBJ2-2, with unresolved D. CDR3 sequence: CASSYENTGELFF. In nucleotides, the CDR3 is TGTGCCAGCAGTTACGAGAACACCGGGGAGCTGTTTTTT.